This T cell receptor (beta chain) emerged from a study of blood T cell repertoires in COVID-19. Overall study: Specimens from acute and convalescent COVID-19 originated in the United States, Italy and Spain. Nucleic acid was either cDNA or gDNA, and it came from T cells, B-cell-depleted T cells, or PBMCs.

This CDR3 contains 13 residues. How the authors handled the data: Amplification with reference gene primers provided the estimates of nucleated cell counts. The method was immunoSEQ multiplex PCR; TCRdb's version includes in-frame clones alone and lacks a portion of them. Clone size and the V and J calls come from that table; the DNA yielded D and trimming. The table has around 450,000 clones, roughly 90% seen once. The sample consisted of peripheral blood. The rearrangement joins TRBV21-1 to TRBJ1-2. TRBV21-1 is a pseudogene segment. The sequence was collected from a woman in her twenties or thirties with acute or convalescent COVID-19. The CDR3 coding sequence is TGTGCCAGCAGCAATTCGGGGGACTATGGCTACACCTTC. This translates into CASSNSGDYGYTF.